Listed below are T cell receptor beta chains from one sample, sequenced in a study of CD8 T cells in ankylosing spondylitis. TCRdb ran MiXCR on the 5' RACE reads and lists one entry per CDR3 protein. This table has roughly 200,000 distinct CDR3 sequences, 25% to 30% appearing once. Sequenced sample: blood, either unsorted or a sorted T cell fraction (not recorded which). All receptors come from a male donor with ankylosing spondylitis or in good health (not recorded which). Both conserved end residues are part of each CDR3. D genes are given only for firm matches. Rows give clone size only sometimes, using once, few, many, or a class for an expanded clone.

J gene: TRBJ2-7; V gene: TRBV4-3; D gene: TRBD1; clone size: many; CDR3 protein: CASSRFTGTGSSYEQYF; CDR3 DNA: TGCGCCAGCAGCCGATTTACCGGGACAGGGAGCTCCTACGAGCAGTACTTC
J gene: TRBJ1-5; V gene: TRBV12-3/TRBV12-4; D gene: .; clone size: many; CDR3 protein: CASSLGSNQPQHF; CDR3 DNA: TGTGCCAGCAGTTTAGGGAGCAATCAGCCCCAGCATTTT
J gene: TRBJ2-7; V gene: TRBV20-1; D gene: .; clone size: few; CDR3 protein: CSAAIRSSSYEQYF; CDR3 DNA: TGCAGTGCGGCCATCAGGTCGAGCTCCTACGAGCAGTACTTC
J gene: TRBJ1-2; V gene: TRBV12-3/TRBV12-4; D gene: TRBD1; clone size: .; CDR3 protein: CASSLAGQGVAYGYTF; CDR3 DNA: TGTGCCAGCAGTTTGGCGGGACAGGGGGTGGCCTATGGCTACACCTTC
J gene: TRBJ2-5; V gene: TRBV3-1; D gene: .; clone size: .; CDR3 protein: CASSPYRDQETQYF; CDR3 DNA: TGTGCCAGCAGCCCGTACAGGGATCAGGAGACCCAGTACTTC
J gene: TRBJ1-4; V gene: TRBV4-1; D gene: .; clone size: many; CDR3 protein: CASSPQEAATNEKLFF; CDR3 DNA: TGCGCCAGCAGCCCCCAAGAGGCTGCAACTAATGAAAAACTGTTTTTT
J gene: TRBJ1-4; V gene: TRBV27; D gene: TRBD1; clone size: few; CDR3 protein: CASSTGPGQGRGEKLFF; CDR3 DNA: TGTGCCAGCAGTACAGGCCCGGGACAGGGGCGAGGTGAAAAACTGTTTTTT
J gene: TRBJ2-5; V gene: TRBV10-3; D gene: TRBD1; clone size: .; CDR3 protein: CAISGDSQETQYF; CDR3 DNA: TGTGCCATCAGCGGGGACAGCCAAGAGACCCAGTACTTC
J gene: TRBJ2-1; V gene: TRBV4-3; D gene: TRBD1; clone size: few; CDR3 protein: CASSQQPGQGNNEQFF; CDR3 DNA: TGCGCCAGCAGCCAACAACCGGGACAGGGAAACAATGAGCAGTTCTTC
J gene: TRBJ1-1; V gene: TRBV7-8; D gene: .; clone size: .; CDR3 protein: CASSHRQANMFTEAFF; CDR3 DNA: TGTGCCAGCAGCCATAGACAGGCAAATATGTTCACTGAAGCTTTCTTT
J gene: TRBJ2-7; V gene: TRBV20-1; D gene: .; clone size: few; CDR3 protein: CSAPKGYEQYF; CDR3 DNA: TGCAGTGCACCGAAGGGATACGAGCAGTACTTC
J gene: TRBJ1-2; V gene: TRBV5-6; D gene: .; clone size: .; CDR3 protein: CASSLGSTNYGYTF; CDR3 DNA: TGTGCCAGCAGCTTGGGGAGTACTAACTATGGCTACACCTTC
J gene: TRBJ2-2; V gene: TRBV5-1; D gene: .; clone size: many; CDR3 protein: CASSLGARTLGGAGELFF; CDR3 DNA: TGCGCCAGCAGCTTGGGGGCCCGGACCCTTGGTGGCGCCGGGGAGCTGTTTTTT
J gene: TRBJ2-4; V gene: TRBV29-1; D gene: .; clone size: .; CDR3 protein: CSVARTLDSWDIQYF; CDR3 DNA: TGCAGCGTCGCCCGGACATTAGACTCGTGGGACATTCAGTACTTC
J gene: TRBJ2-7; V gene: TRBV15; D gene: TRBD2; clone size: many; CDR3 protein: CATSRPSSGNYEQYF; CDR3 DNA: TGTGCCACCAGCAGGCCGTCTAGCGGGAATTACGAGCAGTACTTC
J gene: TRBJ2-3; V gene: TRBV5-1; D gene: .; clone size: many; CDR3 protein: CASSLAGQSTDTQYF; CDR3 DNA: TGCGCCAGCAGCTTGGCTGGACAGAGCACAGATACGCAGTATTTT
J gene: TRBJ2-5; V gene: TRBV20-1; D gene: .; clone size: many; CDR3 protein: CSPTWDRIVLAQYF; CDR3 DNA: TGCAGTCCTACCTGGGACCGAATCGTCCTGGCCCAGTACTTC
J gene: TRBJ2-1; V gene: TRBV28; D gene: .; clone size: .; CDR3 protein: CASLAASYNEQFF; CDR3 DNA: TGTGCCAGTTTGGCGGCATCATACAATGAGCAGTTCTTC
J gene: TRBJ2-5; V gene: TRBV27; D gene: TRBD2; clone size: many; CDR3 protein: CASRKAGPETQYF; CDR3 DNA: TGTGCCAGCAGAAAAGCGGGACCAGAGACCCAGTACTTC
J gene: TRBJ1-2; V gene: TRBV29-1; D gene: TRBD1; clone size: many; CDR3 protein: CSVGGQNYGYTF; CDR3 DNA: TGCAGCGTGGGGGGACAGAACTATGGCTACACCTTC
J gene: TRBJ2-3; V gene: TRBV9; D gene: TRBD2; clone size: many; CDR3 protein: CASSGTGGRGDTQYF; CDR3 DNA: TGTGCCAGCAGCGGGACGGGAGGCCGGGGAGATACGCAGTATTTT
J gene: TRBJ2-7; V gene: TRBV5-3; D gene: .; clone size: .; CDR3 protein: CARSPGPFQAYEQYF; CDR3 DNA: TGTGCCAGGAGCCCAGGGCCCTTTCAGGCCTACGAGCAGTACTTC
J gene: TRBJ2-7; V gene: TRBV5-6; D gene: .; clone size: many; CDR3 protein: CASSSDISYEQYF; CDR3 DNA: TGTGCCAGCAGCTCCGACATTTCCTACGAGCAGTACTTC
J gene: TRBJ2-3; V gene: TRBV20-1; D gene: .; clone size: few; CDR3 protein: CSARTRATSSTDTQYF; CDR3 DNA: TGCAGTGCTAGGACACGCGCTACCTCTAGCACAGATACGCAGTATTTT
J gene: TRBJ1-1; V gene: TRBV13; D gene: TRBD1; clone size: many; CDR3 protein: CASSFFETGAEAFF; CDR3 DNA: TGTGCCAGCAGCTTCTTTGAGACAGGGGCTGAAGCTTTCTTT
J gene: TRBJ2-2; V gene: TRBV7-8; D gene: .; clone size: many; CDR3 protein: CASSASGPGELFF; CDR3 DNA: TGTGCCAGCAGCGCGTCAGGCCCCGGGGAGCTGTTTTTT
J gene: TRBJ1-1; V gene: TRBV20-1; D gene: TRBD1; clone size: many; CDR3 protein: CSARSRTGVNTEAFF; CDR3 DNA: TGCAGTGCTAGATCCCGGACAGGGGTGAACACTGAAGCTTTCTTT
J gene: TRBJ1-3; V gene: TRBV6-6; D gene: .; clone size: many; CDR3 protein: CASSYSNENVF; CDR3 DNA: TGTGCCAGCAGTTACTCTAACGAGAACGTTTTT
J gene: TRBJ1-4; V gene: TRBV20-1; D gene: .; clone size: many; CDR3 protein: CSARETGRGEKLFF; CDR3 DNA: TGCAGTGCTAGAGAGACGGGAAGGGGTGAAAAACTGTTTTTT
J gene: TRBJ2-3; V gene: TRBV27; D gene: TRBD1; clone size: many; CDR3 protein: CASSFRAGTGYTQYF; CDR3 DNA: TGTGCCAGCAGTTTCAGGGCCGGGACAGGGTATACGCAGTATTTT
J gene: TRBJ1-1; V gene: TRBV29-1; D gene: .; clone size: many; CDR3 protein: CSVGPGHSDTEAFF; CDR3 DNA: TGCAGCGTGGGGCCGGGACACTCCGACACTGAAGCTTTCTTT
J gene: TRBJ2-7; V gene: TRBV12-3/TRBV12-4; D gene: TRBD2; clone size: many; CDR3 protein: CASKGGLAGRKAYEQYF; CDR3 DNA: TGTGCCAGCAAGGGAGGACTAGCGGGAAGAAAAGCCTACGAGCAGTACTTC
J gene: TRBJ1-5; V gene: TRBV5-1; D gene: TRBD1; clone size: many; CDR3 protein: CASSYTGDWGQPQHF; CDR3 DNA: TGCGCCAGCAGCTATACAGGGGATTGGGGTCAGCCCCAGCATTTT
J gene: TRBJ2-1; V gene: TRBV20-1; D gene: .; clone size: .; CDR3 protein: CSAGQGLEKFF; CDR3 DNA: TGCAGTGCTGGTCAGGGCCTTGAGAAGTTCTTC
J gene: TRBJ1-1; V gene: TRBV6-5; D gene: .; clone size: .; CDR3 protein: CASSYEEAYGEAFF; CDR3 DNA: TGTGCCAGCAGTTACGAGGAAGCTTATGGTGAAGCTTTCTTT
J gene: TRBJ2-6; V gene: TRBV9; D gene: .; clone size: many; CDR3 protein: CASSVPRSGANVLTF; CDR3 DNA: TGTGCCAGCAGCGTTCCGAGGAGCGGGGCCAACGTCCTGACTTTC
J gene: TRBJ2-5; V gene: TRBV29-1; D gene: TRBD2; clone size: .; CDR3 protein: CSVRAGGPRETQYF; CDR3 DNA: TGCAGCGTGCGGGCGGGAGGGCCTAGGGAGACCCAGTACTTC
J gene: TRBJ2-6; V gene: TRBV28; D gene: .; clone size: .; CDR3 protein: CASSSGVTGANVLTF; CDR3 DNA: TGTGCCAGCAGTTCTGGGGTAACTGGGGCCAACGTCCTGACTTTC
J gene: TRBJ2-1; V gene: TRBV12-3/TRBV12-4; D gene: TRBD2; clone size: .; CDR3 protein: CTITHPTSGRAQSYNEQFF; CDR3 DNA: TGTACCATCACCCACCCGACTAGCGGGAGGGCCCAATCCTACAATGAGCAGTTCTTC
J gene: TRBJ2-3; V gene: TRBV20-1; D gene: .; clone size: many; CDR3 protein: CSASSARYTDTQYF; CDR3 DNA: TGCAGTGCTAGCTCCGCTAGATACACAGATACGCAGTATTTT
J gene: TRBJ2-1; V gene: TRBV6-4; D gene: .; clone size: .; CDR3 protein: CASSRLGLASTEQFF; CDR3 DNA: TGTGCCAGCAGTAGGCTGGGGCTAGCGTCTACTGAGCAGTTCTTC
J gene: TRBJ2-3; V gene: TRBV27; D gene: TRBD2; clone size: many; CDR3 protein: CASSLSAGGVYTQYF; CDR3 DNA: TGTGCCAGCAGTTTATCAGCGGGAGGCGTATATACGCAGTATTTT
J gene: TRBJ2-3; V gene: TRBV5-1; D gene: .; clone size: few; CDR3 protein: CASSISTGTTDTQYF; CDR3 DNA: TGCGCCAGCAGCATCTCGACGGGAACCACAGATACGCAGTATTTT
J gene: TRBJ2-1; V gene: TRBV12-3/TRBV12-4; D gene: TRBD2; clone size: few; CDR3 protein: CASSFRASGSGEQFF; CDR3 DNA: TGTGCCAGCAGTTTTAGGGCTAGCGGGAGCGGTGAGCAGTTCTTC
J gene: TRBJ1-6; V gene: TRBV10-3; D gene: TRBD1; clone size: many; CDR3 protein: CAISESGTGNNSPLHF; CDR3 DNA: TGTGCCATCAGTGAGTCGGGGACAGGGAATAATTCACCCCTCCACTTT
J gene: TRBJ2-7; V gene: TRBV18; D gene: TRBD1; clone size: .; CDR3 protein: CASSPERDRWYF; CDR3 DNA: TGTGCCAGCTCACCGGAGAGGGACAGGTGGTACTTC
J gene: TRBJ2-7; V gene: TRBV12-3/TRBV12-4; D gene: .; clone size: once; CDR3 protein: CASRLGGPSYEQYF; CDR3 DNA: TGTGCCAGCAGACTGGGGGGGCCCTCCTACGAGCAGTACTTC
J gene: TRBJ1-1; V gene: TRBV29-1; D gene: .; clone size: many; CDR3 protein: CSVEQMMNTEAFF; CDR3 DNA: TGCAGCGTCGAACAAATGATGAACACTGAAGCTTTCTTT
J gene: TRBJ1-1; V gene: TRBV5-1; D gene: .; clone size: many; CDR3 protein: CASSVGRMNTEAFF; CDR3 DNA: TGCGCCAGCAGTGTAGGTCGGATGAACACTGAAGCTTTCTTT
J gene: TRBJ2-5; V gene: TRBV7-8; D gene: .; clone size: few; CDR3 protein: CASSLYGNREGETQYF; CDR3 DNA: TGTGCCAGCAGCTTATACGGGAACAGGGAAGGAGAGACCCAGTACTTC